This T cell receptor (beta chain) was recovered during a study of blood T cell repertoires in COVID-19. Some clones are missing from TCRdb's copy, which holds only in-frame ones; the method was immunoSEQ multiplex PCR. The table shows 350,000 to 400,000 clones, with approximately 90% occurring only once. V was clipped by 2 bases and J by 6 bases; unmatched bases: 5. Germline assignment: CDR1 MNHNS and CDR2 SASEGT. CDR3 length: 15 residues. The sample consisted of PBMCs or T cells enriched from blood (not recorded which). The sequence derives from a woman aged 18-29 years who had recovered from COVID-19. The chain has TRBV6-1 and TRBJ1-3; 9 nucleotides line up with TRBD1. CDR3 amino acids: CASSETGQGLNTIYF. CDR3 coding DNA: TGTGCCAGCAGTGAAACGGGACAGGGTTTAAACACCATATATTTT.